One sample yielded the 27 T cell receptor beta chains listed below, sequenced in a study of regulatory T cells in long-lasting Graves disease listed by TCRdb under 2021. Explained via the paper, the time point label denotes: newly diagnosed GD, antithyroid drugs for less than 3 months. RNA was extracted from PBMCs in TRIzol for both TCR sequencing and RNA sequencing. Libraries came from multiplex PCR. For sequencing, an Illumina HiSeq 4000 was employed. CDR3 regions were amplified by Arm-PCR with iRepertoire HTBI primers to construct TCR beta libraries. TCRdb applied fastp at Q25 and MiXCR to the public reads, then kept only in-frame beta chains. Rows with a matching CDR3 protein are joined into one entry that keeps the most common DNA and genes. In this sample the table shows some 460,000 distinct CDR3 sequences, roughly 17% of which occur a single time. 9% to 15% of the sample lies in the top ten.

In addition, the sample was reused for a study of T cells in Graves' hyperthyroidism and ophthalmopathy.

This sample comprised peripheral blood mononuclear cells (PBMCs), obtained at new diagnosis, from a patient treated with antithyroid drugs. These receptors all stem from a man between 35 and 55 years old with Graves disease. Donor details come from another sample of the same person, matched by shared clones.

To note about this clonotype: Being one base from a much bigger clone, this may be a read error. This chain links TRBV12-3 or TRBV12-4 with TRBJ2-1, with a weak D call TRBD2 (6 bases). The CDR3 is 16 amino acids. V shed 3 bases and J shed 10 bases, with 22 bases lying between them. CDR3 in DNA: TGTGCCAGCAGTTTCTTTGAACTAGCAGTTGTTAGGGAGCAGTTCTTC. It codes for CASSFFELAVVREQFF.

Regarding this clonotype: This sequence may be a read error, since a much larger clone differs from it by one base. The V and J genes are TRBV2 and TRBJ2-7; D gene ambiguous. CDR3 length: 14 residues. CDR1 is SNHLY, CDR2 FYNNEI, per germline. The CDR3 DNA follows: TGTGCCAGCGGTGAAGAGTCAAGACTGTACGAGCAGTACTTC. It yields the protein CASGEESRLYEQYF.

The sample holds many counts of this clonotype. The chain joins TRBV6-5 to TRBJ2-1; 10 bases agree with TRBD1. Per the germline V gene, CDR1 is MNHEY and CDR2 is SVGAGI. J was trimmed by 3 bases and V by 2 bases; bases with no gene match: 4. This CDR3 region has 16 residues. The CDR3 coding sequence is TGTGCCAGCAGTTACCCGACAGGGGGCGGCTACAATGAGCAGTTCTTC. Translating it yields CASSYPTGGGYNEQFF.

The V call is TRBV27, the J call TRBJ2-1; D might be TRBD2 (5 bases). V was pared by 2 bases and J by 0 bases, with 8 bases between. Germline V gene lookup returns CDR1 MNHEY and CDR2 SMNVEV (reference sequence). This CDR3 spans 15 amino acids. The CDR3 spells CASSLLSGSYNEQFF. CDR3 in DNA: TGTGCCAGCAGTTTACTCAGCGGCTCCTACAATGAGCAGTTCTTC.

This clonotype has a handful of counts. The V gene is TRBV7-9, the J gene TRBJ2-3, with 8 bases identical to TRBD1. The CDR3 consists of 15 residues. After removal of 6 bases from V and 2 bases from J, the junction contained 7 bases not matched to a gene. Germline CDR1 reads SEHNR; CDR2 reads FQNEAQ (reference sequence). The chain's CDR3 is CASRRSQGVTDTQYF. The CDR3 region has the DNA TGTGCCAGCAGGCGATCACAGGGGGTCACAGATACGCAGTATTTT.

V usage is TRBV7-9 and J usage is TRBJ1-4; the match to TRBD1 covers 7 bases. The germline gives CDR1 SEHNR, CDR2 FQNEAQ (reference sequence). V was clipped by 6 bases and J by 7 bases; unmatched bases: 8. This CDR3 is 14 amino acids long. In DNA form, the CDR3 reads TGTGCCAGCAGATCGTCAGGGGGACGTGAAAAACTGTTTTTT. Amino acids: CASRSSGGREKLFF.

This clonotype was counted ten times or more. The chain couples TRBV2 to TRBJ2-1; weak D call: TRBD2 (6 bases). V lost 7 bases, J lost 3 bases, and 10 bases lay in between. CDR3 length: 13 amino acids. Germline V gene data show CDR1 as SNHLY and CDR2 as FYNNEI. The chain's CDR3 is CASTGEVYNEQFF. Written as DNA, the CDR3 is TGTGCCAGCACGGGGGAGGTCTACAATGAGCAGTTCTTC.

This clonotype has more than one count but fewer than ten. The rearrangement links TRBV7-9 to TRBJ2-4; D remains unclear. The CDR3 has 11 residues. V lost 2 bases and J 10 bases, leaving 6 bases between the germline ends. The V gene's germline CDR1 is SEHNR and CDR2 FQNEAQ (reference sequence). The CDR3 DNA follows: TGTGCCAGCAGCTTAAGCGAGATTCAGTACTTC. Its protein is CASSLSEIQYF.

This clonotype was counted only a few times. The genes are TRBV14 and TRBJ2-2; D remains unclear. The V end lost 0 bases, the J end lost 4 bases, and 9 bases lay between the germline ends. The germline V gene encodes CDR1 SGHDN and CDR2 FVKESK. The length of the CDR3 is 15 residues. CDR3 protein: CASSQEITGTGELFF. The CDR3 region has the DNA TGTGCCAGCAGCCAAGAGATCACGGGCACCGGGGAGCTGTTTTTT. Full variable domain (rest looked up from reference TRBV14 and TRBJ2-2): EAGVTQFPSHSVIEKGQTVTLRCDPISGHDNLYWYRRVMGKEIKFLLHFVKESKQDESGMPNNRFLAERTGGTYSTLKVQPAELEDSGVYFCASSQEITGTGELFFGEGSRLTVL.

This clonotype came up many times. This chain uses TRBV20-1 with TRBJ2-5, with D perhaps TRBD1 or TRBD2 (5 bases each). The CDR3 contains 14 residues. The V and J ends lost 0 bases and 6 bases respectively, with 14 bases between them. Germline V gives CDR1 DFQATT, CDR2 SNEGSKA (reference sequence). The CDR3 protein is CSARDRDPSKTQYF. The CDR3 coding sequence is TGCAGTGCTAGAGATCGGGACCCCAGCAAGACCCAGTACTTC.

This clonotype was seen at least ten times. The rearrangement links TRBV28 to TRBJ2-7; 9 bases are a match to TRBD1. After removal of 5 bases from V and 8 bases from J, the junction contained 13 bases not matched to a gene. This CDR3 is built from 15 residues. Per germline, CDR1 MDHEN and CDR2 SYDVKM. The CDR3 region is CASSEPGQGALKQYF. DNA for the CDR3: TGTGCCAGCAGTGAACCGGGACAGGGAGCGTTAAAGCAGTACTTC.

The V gene is TRBV24-1, the J gene TRBJ2-2; the match to TRBD2 covers 7 bases. The germline gives CDR1 KGHDR, CDR2 SFDVKD. J was trimmed by 1 base and V by 6 bases; bases with no gene match: 7. The CDR3 runs to 16 residues. In nucleotides, the CDR3 is TGTGCCACCAGTTTACATCCTAGCGGGAACACCGGGGAGCTGTTTTTT. Protein sequence: CATSLHPSGNTGELFF.

Concerning this clonotype itself: Compared with germline, one end of the junction differs, possibly owing to a read error. The chain is built from TRBV2 and TRBJ2-3; TRBD1 is a possible D gene (5 bases). CDR3 length: 13 amino acids. Germline V gene lookup returns CDR1 SNHLY and CDR2 FYNNEI. DNA for the CDR3: TGTGCCAGCCAGGTCCCGAACACAGGTACGCAGTATTTT. Its protein is CASQVPNTGTQYF.

This clonotype came up a few times. This CDR3 reads CASSPRPTYEQYF. The CDR3 nucleotides are TGTGCCAGCAGCCCCCGGCCGACCTACGAGCAGTACTTC. This chain uses TRBV7-2 with TRBJ2-7, with D unclear. V was pared by 5 bases and J by 2 bases, with 10 bases between. Germline lookup yields CDR1 SGHTA and CDR2 FQGNSA. The CDR3 extends over 13 amino acids.

In its sample, this clonotype was seen many times. CDR3 bases: TGTGCCAGCAGCCCCGACCCGACAGGCTACGAGCAGTACTTC. It codes for CASSPDPTGYEQYF. The chain recombines TRBV28 with TRBJ2-7; a possible D gene is TRBD1 (6 bases). CDR3 length equals 14 residues. Per germline, CDR1 MDHEN and CDR2 SYDVKM. The V gene lost 6 bases and the J gene lost 3 bases, with 15 bases spanning the gap.

This clonotype came up many times. The chain uses TRBV20-1 and TRBJ1-6; no clear D. The CDR3 loop spans 14 amino acids. Germline V gene data show CDR1 as DFQATT and CDR2 as SNEGSKA (reference sequence). Trimming stripped 6 bases from V and 9 bases from J, with 18 bases between. Here the CDR3 reads CSAPGPLAGSPLHF. As DNA, the CDR3 is TGCAGTGCCCCCGGGCCCTTAGCAGGTTCACCCCTCCACTTT.

In its sample, this clonotype was seen many times. The CDR3 coding sequence is TGTGCCTGGAGGTCACGGGACTCCTACGAGCAGTACTTC. As protein: CAWRSRDSYEQYF. J is TRBJ2-7 and V is TRBV30; D possibly corresponds to TRBD2 (5 bases). The CDR3 totals 13 residues. Germline-derived CDR1 and CDR2 are GTSNPN and SVGIG (reference sequence). Trimming removed 3 bases at V and 0 bases at J, with 9 bases between.

This clonotype was counted at least ten times. This chain joins TRBV11-2 and TRBJ1-1, with D unresolved. The V end was cut by 2 bases, the J end by 8 bases, with 6 bases between. The CDR3 is 11 residues long. CDR1 and CDR2 (germline): SGHAT, FQNNGV. CDR3 in amino acids: CASSLKSEAFF. CDR3 DNA sequence: TGTGCCAGCAGCTTAAAGAGCGAAGCTTTCTTT. Full variable domain (missing parts from reference TRBV11-2 and TRBJ1-1): EAGVAQSPRYKIIEKRQSVAFWCNPISGHATLYWYQQILGQGPKLLIQFQNNGVVDDSQLPKDRFSAERLKGVDSTLKIQPAKLEDSAVYLCASSLKSEAFFGQGTRLTVV.

This clonotype was picked up many times. J is TRBJ2-1 and V is TRBV24-1; tentatively, D is TRBD2 (5 bases). Germline V gene sequence: CDR1 KGHDR, CDR2 SFDVKD. The length of the CDR3 is 18 residues. V lost 5 bases and J lost 2, with 21 bases in between. This CDR3 is CATSGLSTSGDPYNEQFF. As DNA, the CDR3 is TGTGCCACCAGTGGTTTATCTACTAGTGGTGACCCCTACAATGAGCAGTTCTTC.

This clonotype was observed many times. The chain combines TRBV18 with TRBJ2-1; 11 bases are a match to TRBD2. Germline CDR1 is KGHSH and CDR2 is LQKENI. CDR3 length: 17 residues. J was trimmed by 6 bases and V by 3 bases; bases with no gene match: 10. The CDR3 DNA sequence: TGTGCCAGCTCACCGAGGGCATTTAGCGGGAGGGCCAATGAGCAGTTCTTC. This sequence encodes CASSPRAFSGRANEQFF.

This clonotype was recorded a few times. The chain joins TRBV28 to TRBJ1-1; 8 bases align to TRBD1. The CDR3 sequence is 15 residues long. Germline V gene sequence: CDR1 MDHEN, CDR2 SYDVKM. Trimming took 4 bases from V and 1 from J; bases not matched to a gene: 5. The chain's CDR3 is CASSSADRGNTEAFF. In DNA form, the CDR3 reads TGTGCCAGCAGTTCCGCCGACAGGGGGAACACTGAAGCTTTCTTT.

The genes are TRBV27 and TRBJ2-7; TRBD2 matches 14 bases. CDR3 length equals 15 residues. The germline V gene encodes CDR1 MNHEY and CDR2 SMNVEV (reference sequence). V dropped 6 bases and J dropped 2; count of bases not matched to a gene: 3. The CDR3, as DNA: TGTGCCAGCAGATCGGGACTAGCGGGAGCCTACGAGCAGTACTTC. Residues: CASRSGLAGAYEQYF.

This clonotype was seen repeatedly, ten times or more. The chain links TRBV28 to TRBJ2-6; D unclear. The CDR3 has 13 amino acids. Germline V lookup: CDR1 MDHEN, CDR2 SYDVKM. Trimming left V 4 bases short and J 4 bases short, with 5 bases between. Here the CDR3 DNA reads TGTGCCAGCAGTTCGTCCGGGGCCAACGTCCTGACTTTC. Protein: CASSSSGANVLTF.

V is TRBV12-5 and J is TRBJ2-7; D is perhaps TRBD1 or TRBD2 (5 bases each). The CDR3 is made up of 14 amino acids. Germline CDR1 reads LGHNT; CDR2 reads FRNRAP. The ends were cut back, 5 bases at V and 4 bases at J, with 15 bases in the middle. In DNA, the CDR3 is TGTGCTAGTGGTCCACCGGGGCCCGCTTACGAGCAGTACTTC. Amino acid sequence: CASGPPGPAYEQYF.

This clonotype was seen a few times. The chain employs TRBV19 and TRBJ1-5; D is undetermined. Germline V gives CDR1 LNHDA, CDR2 SQIVND (reference sequence). The CDR3 covers 17 residues. V was pared by 3 bases and J by 0 bases, with 15 bases between. The CDR3 region has the DNA TGTGCCAGTAGTATCCGAGGGAGAGGGAATAGCAATCAGCCCCAGCATTTT. It yields the protein CASSIRGRGNSNQPQHF.

The sample holds many counts of this clonotype. The rearrangement links TRBV2 to TRBJ2-6; 9 bases align to TRBD1. The CDR3 covers 16 residues. Per germline, CDR1 SNHLY and CDR2 FYNNEI. V lost 6 bases, J lost 6 bases, and 9 bases stayed unmatched. The CDR3 sequence: CASREGQGRVANVLTF. DNA of the CDR3: TGTGCCAGCAGGGAGGGACAGGGCCGGGTGGCCAACGTCCTGACTTTC.

The V call is TRBV9, the J call TRBJ2-5; tentative D call: TRBD1 (6 bases). The CDR3 is 15 amino acids. Trimming shortened V by 2 bases and J by 1 base, and 12 bases separated the two germline ends. The germline gives CDR1 SGDLS, CDR2 YYNGEE. CDR3 DNA sequence: TGTGCCAGCAGCGTGTTGGGACACCCCCAAGAGACCCAGTACTTC. It translates to CASSVLGHPQETQYF.